This entry lists 17 T cell receptor beta chains sequenced from one sample in a study of shared clonotypes between healthy human individuals. Sequencing was performed with immunoSEQ multiplex PCR; in TCRdb, only in-frame clones are kept and a portion is missing. The sample has hundreds of thousands of clones; around 76% are singletons. The sample was PBMCs. Source of these receptors: a woman aged 40 to 50 in good health. Some clones in this sample may be carry-over from other donors' samples.

This rearrangement joins TRBV28 to TRBJ2-7; D possibly matches TRBD1 or TRBD2 (5 bases each). The CDR3 sequence is 15 residues long. V was shortened by 4 bases and J by 2 bases, with 15 bases between the two germline ends. Germline V gives CDR1 MDHEN, CDR2 SYDVKM. Written as DNA, the CDR3 is TGTGCCAGCAGTTCTCCCCTGAGGGGCCCCTACGAGCAGTACTTC. Its protein product is CASSSPLRGPYEQYF. Full variable domain (outside the CDR3, taken from reference TRBV28 and TRBJ2-7): DVKVTQSSRYLVKRTGEKVFLECVQDMDHENMFWYRQDPGLGLRLIYFSYDVKMKEKGDIPEGYSVSREKKERFSLILESASTNQTSMYLCASSSPLRGPYEQYFGPGTRLTVT.

Comment on this clone: A read error is likely here: a far larger clone is one base away. This chain joins TRBV28 and TRBJ2-5, with 7 positions matching TRBD2. V lost 6 bases to trimming and J lost 5 bases; unmatched junction nucleotides: 12. Germline CDR1 is MDHEN and CDR2 is SYDVKM. CDR3 length: 15 amino acids. The CDR3 protein is CASRQTIGRPETQYF. As DNA, the CDR3 is TGTGCCAGCAGACAGACTATCGGGAGGCCGGAGACCCAGTACTTC.

With respect to this clone: This CDR3 is also generated by other DNA sequences in the sample. The chain has TRBV7-3 and TRBJ1-1; no definite D call. Trimming pared 1 base from V and 3 bases from J, leaving 6 bases between. Germline CDR1 SGHTA, CDR2 FQGTGA. This CDR3 has 13 amino acids. The CDR3 coding sequence is TGTGCCAGCAGCTTAAACGGAGACACTGAAGCTTTCTTT. This gives the protein CASSLNGDTEAFF.

The chain links TRBV4-2 to TRBJ2-7, with 7 bases matching TRBD1. CDR1 and CDR2 from the germline V gene are LGHNA and YNFKEQ. This CDR3 region has 17 residues. The V segment lost 1 base and the J segment 1 base; nucleotides outside the gene matches: 10. The CDR3 region is CASSQAGRTGASYEQYF. In DNA form, the CDR3 reads TGTGCCAGCAGCCAAGCCGGCCGGACAGGCGCATCCTACGAGCAGTACTTC.

The J gene is TRBJ2-6, the V gene TRBV7-2; no firm D call. Trimming shortened V by 7 bases and J by 1 base, and 14 bases separated the two germline ends. Germline lookup yields CDR1 SGHTA and CDR2 FQGNSA. This CDR3 is 16 amino acids long. The CDR3 region has the DNA TGTGCCAGCAACGCCCCTAGGAGATCTGGGGCCAACGTCCTGACTTTC. The encoded protein is CASNAPRRSGANVLTF.

This clone was seen just once. V gene TRBV28 combines with J gene TRBJ2-7; 7 bases match TRBD1. Germline-derived CDR1 and CDR2 are MDHEN and SYDVKM. Trimming removed 6 bases from V and 4 bases from J; junction bases left unmatched: 6. The CDR3 is 13 amino acids. This CDR3 is CASRTGRGYEQYF. The CDR3 coding sequence is TGTGCCAGCAGGACAGGGAGAGGATACGAGCAGTACTTC.

The rearrangement links TRBV7-6 to TRBJ1-2, with D hard to call. CDR1 is SGHVS and CDR2 is FNYEAQ in the germline V gene. V lost 1 base, J lost 8 bases, and 11 bases lay in between. The CDR3 covers 13 residues. The CDR3 spells CASSLEGATGYTF. The DNA of the CDR3 is TGTGCCAGCAGCTTAGAGGGCGCGACGGGCTACACCTTC. The whole variable domain, remainder taken from reference TRBV7-6 and TRBJ1-2, is GAGVSQSPRYKVTKRGQDVALRCDPISGHVSLYWYRQALGQGPEFLTYFNYEAQQDKSGLPNDRFSAERPEGSISTLTIQRTEQRDSAMYRCASSLEGATGYTFGSGTRLTVV.

This clone was detected only a few times. The chain employs TRBV10-3 and TRBJ1-1; D might be TRBD1 (6 bases). The V and J ends lost 5 bases and 0 bases respectively, with 10 bases between them. CDR1 and CDR2 from the germline V gene are ENHRY and SYGVKD. This CDR3 has 14 amino acids. The CDR3 spells CAISRGTLNTEAFF. DNA of the CDR3: TGTGCCATCAGTCGCGGGACACTGAACACTGAAGCTTTCTTT.

Here the CDR3 DNA reads TGTGCCAGCAGTGAAATCAGGGTTAGGGAGACCCAGTACTTC. Amino acids: CASSEIRVRETQYF. The rearrangement joins TRBV25-1 to TRBJ2-5, with D tentatively TRBD1 (5 bases). Germline lookup yields CDR1 MGHDK and CDR2 SYGVNS. V gave up 2 bases and J gave up 5 bases, with 12 bases separating them. CDR3 size: 14 residues.

The chain couples TRBV7-8 to TRBJ2-7; no clear D. The CDR3 sequence is 14 residues long. V dropped 5 bases and J dropped 6 bases, with 17 bases sitting between them. Germline CDR1 and CDR2: SGHVS and FQNEAQ. The CDR3 DNA is TGTGCCAGCAGCCTTGAGTCTCCCCCCGGCGAGCAGTACTTC. The encoded protein is CASSLESPPGEQYF.

CDR3 DNA sequence: TGCGCCAGCAGCCACCGCTACGGGAGGGCTAGCGGGATTGCCCCCGGGGAGCTGTTTTTT. Translating it yields CASSHRYGRASGIAPGELFF. The rearrangement joins TRBV4-1 to TRBJ2-2, with TRBD2 matching over 9 bases. The CDR3 is made up of 20 amino acids. Germline loops: CDR1 MGHRA, CDR2 YSYEKL. Losses at the gene ends were 3 bases for V and 6 bases for J; bases not matched to a gene: 20.

Many counts were recorded for this clone. The chain carries TRBV4-1 and TRBJ1-1; the match to TRBD1 covers 10 bases. From germline, CDR1 is MGHRA and CDR2 YSYEKL. With V trimmed by 4 bases and J by 5 bases, 10 bases remained unmatched. The CDR3 covers 16 residues. CDR3 DNA: TGCGCCAGCAGCCGCTCCCGGGACAGGGGCTTTACTGAAGCTTTCTTT. Protein sequence: CASSRSRDRGFTEAFF.

Here the CDR3 reads CASSPGRLVGDTQYF. The CDR3 DNA reads TGTGCCAGCTCACCGGGAAGACTAGTCGGAGATACGCAGTATTTT. V and J are TRBV18 and TRBJ2-3, with D perhaps matching TRBD2 (6 bases). Per germline, CDR1 KGHSH and CDR2 LQKENI. V was cut by 3 bases and J by 5 bases, with 15 bases left in between. This CDR3 region has 15 residues. The whole variable domain, filled in from reference TRBV18 and TRBJ2-3, reads NAGVMQNPRHLVRRRGQEARLRCSPMKGHSHVYWYRQLPEEGLKFMVYLQKENIIDESGMPKERFSAEFPKEGPSILRIQQVVRGDSAAYFCASSPGRLVGDTQYFGPGTRLTVL.

The J gene is TRBJ1-2, the V gene TRBV7-8, with 7 bases lining up with TRBD1. The germline CDR1 and CDR2 sequences are SGHVS and FQNEAQ. Losses at the gene ends were 1 base for V and 4 bases for J; bases not matched to a gene: 18. CDR3 size: 19 residues. Written as DNA, the CDR3 is TGTGCCAGCAGCTTAGTACCAGCCCAACGGGACAGTACATTCTATGGCTACACCTTC. This encodes CASSLVPAQRDSTFYGYTF.

J is TRBJ2-1 and V is TRBV27, with 8 bases matching TRBD2. CDR3 length equals 17 residues. The V and J ends lost 1 base and 5 bases, in that order; junction bases with no gene match: 10. The germline gives CDR1 MNHEY, CDR2 SMNVEV (reference sequence). CDR3 protein: CASSLWALAGGHNEQFF. The CDR3 DNA follows: TGTGCCAGCAGTTTATGGGCCCTAGCGGGTGGTCACAATGAGCAGTTCTTC.

This clone is a singleton in its sample. V gene TRBV6-5 combines with J gene TRBJ1-1; weak D call: TRBD1 (5 bases). The CDR3 has 15 residues. Germline loops: CDR1 MNHEY, CDR2 SVGAGI. V was shortened by 2 bases and J by 3 bases, with 13 bases between the two germline ends. The CDR3 sequence is CASSYKPWGHTEAFF. DNA for the CDR3: TGTGCCAGCAGTTACAAACCATGGGGCCACACTGAAGCTTTCTTT.

The V and J genes are TRBV6-6 and TRBJ1-2, with a tentative D call TRBD1 (5 bases). Trimming took off 6 bases at V and 3 bases at J, with 17 bases between the two ends. Germline V gene data show CDR1 as MNHNY and CDR2 as SVGAGI (reference sequence). The CDR3 is 15 residues long. Here the CDR3 DNA reads TGTGCCAGCAGCACACTTAGGGGAGGTTACTATGGCTACACCTTC. Translation: CASSTLRGGYYGYTF.